This TCR beta chain emerged from a study of T cell repertoires in cytomegalovirus infection. Overall study: Based on public TCR beta signatures, there were indications of CMV infection and of a matching HLA type.

TCRdb recomputed calls from the reads with MiXCR, one row per CDR3 protein. Of approximately 290,000 distinct CDR3 sequences listed, about 23% were seen once; the top ten hold approximately 13%. Findings and caveats of the study: Cumulative frequency (of public TCR beta family members) identified carriers of CMV plus the relevant HLA. Across the ex vivo response, the dominant clonotypes were HLA-C-restricted CMV-specific TCR beta clonotypes.

V gave up 1 base and J gave up 5 bases; unmatched junction bases: 6. Germline V gene lookup returns CDR1 MNHGY and CDR2 SAAAGT. The CDR3 covers 16 residues. Worth noting for this clonotype: The antigen remains undetermined.

J is TRBJ2-3 and V is TRBV6-8; 10 bases match TRBD2. The receptor was isolated from a human donor in good health (CMV status not recorded). Some clones in this sample may be carry-over from other donors' samples. What was sequenced was PBMCs. The CDR3 is CASSYWLAGARDTQYF. CDR3 in DNA: TGTGCCAGCAGTTACTGGCTAGCGGGAGCAAGAGATACGCAGTATTTT.